This T cell receptor (beta chain) comes out of a study of early T cells in non-severe SARS-CoV-2 infection. Study information: The chains were unpaired, and the sequenced material was bulk RNA from unsorted whole blood. General study points: Reliance on VDJdb matching favored anti-spike CD8 responses; private and CD4 specificities were missed.

In regard to this clonotype: Its specificity is not known.

Attachment of unique molecular identifiers to individual cDNA molecules was performed. From the 5' RACE reads, TCRdb called clonotypes with MiXCR, one entry per CDR3 protein. This sample has some 49,000 distinct CDR3 sequences, with approximately 7.6% found just once. Unmatched junction bases numbered 9, after V lost 6 bases and J lost 6 bases. CDR1 is SNHLY, CDR2 FYNNEI, per germline. The CDR3 length is 14 residues. The receptor was isolated from an adult who was a healthcare worker with PCR-confirmed SARS-CoV-2 infection or an uninfected control (not recorded which). Sequencing input: whole blood. The rearrangement links TRBV2 to TRBJ1-1, with 8 nucleotides matching TRBD1. CDR3 sequence reads: CASSLQGVVSEAFF. The CDR3 DNA sequence: TGTGCCAGCAGCTTACAGGGGGTCGTCTCTGAAGCTTTCTTT.